This TCR beta chain was sequenced during a study of Ad26.COV2.S vaccination and SARS-CoV-2 variants. Study information: Among those in the COV1001 Ad26.COV2.S trial arm was the donor. Study-level findings and limits: Vaccine and placebo recipients had similar non-spike TCR breadth. In TCR breadth and depth analyses, total T cell responses may have been underestimated.

Stated treatment: roughly 20 received Ad26.COV2.S at low or high dose, single or two shots; 5 received placebo; per-sample allocation not given. After the first vaccine or placebo injection, samples were drawn on day 63. With regard to this clone: The antigen is not known.

Sequencing used immunoSEQ multiplex PCR; TCRdb keeps in-frame clones, though not all of them. Of 430,000 or so clones in the sample, roughly nine tenths are singletons; the top ten hold just over 2.5%. CDR1 SGDLS and CDR2 YYNGEE come from the germline V gene. Trimming removed 0 bases from V and 2 bases from J, with 9 bases in between. The CDR3 totals 15 residues. Material: peripheral blood, obtained in a trial of Ad26.COV2.S vaccine versus placebo. The sequence came from a person between 18 and 59 years old who received the Ad26.COV2.S COVID-19 vaccine or a placebo. The genes are TRBV9 and TRBJ2-1, with D unresolved. The CDR3 bases are TGTGCCAGCAGCGTAGGGGATGGGCCCTACAATGAGCAGTTCTTC. It encodes CASSVGDGPYNEQFF. Full variable domain (remainder filled in from reference TRBV9 and TRBJ2-1): DSGVTQTPKHLITATGQRVTLRCSPRSGDLSVYWYQQSLDQGLQFLIQYYNGEERAKGNILERFSAQQFPDLHSELNLSSLELGDSALYFCASSVGDGPYNEQFFGPGTRLTVL.